This T cell receptor beta chain was profiled in a study of shared clonotypes between healthy human individuals. General observations from the study: For naive CD4 cells, 5% to 6.5% of clonotypes were shared across a handful of donors. Larger estimated richness was generally seen in naive subsets than in memory subsets.

This clone was counted a single time. Its antigen is unidentified. Authors' analysis steps: Without quality scores, immunoSEQ junctional reads could not be filtered like full-length reads. Data came from immunoSEQ multiplex PCR; TCRdb stores just in-frame clones and leaves some out. V and J calls and clone size follow that table, whereas D and trimming were derived from the DNA. Of a few hundred thousand clones in the sample, roughly 97% were seen once. J lost 5 bases, V lost 3 bases, and 8 bases had no gene match. The CDR3 runs 15 residues. CDR1 is SNHLY, CDR2 FYNNEI, per germline. Sequencing input: naive CD4+ T cells sorted from blood. Subset of the sample: CD45RA+ positively selected. V and J are TRBV2 and TRBJ2-5, with 8 bases matching TRBD2. The clonotype comes from a woman in her 30s in good health. Written as DNA, the CDR3 is TGTGCCAGCAGTGATGGCGGAGCGGGAGTGGAGACCCAGTACTTC. Translating it yields CASSDGGAGVETQYF. The full variable domain, with the rest looked up from reference TRBV2 and TRBJ2-5, is EPEVTQTPSHQVTQMGQEVILRCVPISNHLYFYWYRQILGQKVEFLVSFYNNEISEKSEIFDDQFSVERPDGSNFTLKIRSTKLEDSAMYFCASSDGGAGVETQYFGPGTRLLVL.